This T cell receptor beta chain came from a study of T cell repertoires in cytomegalovirus infection. CDR3 length: 15 amino acids. Trimming shortened V by 2 bases and J by 3 bases, and 11 bases separated the two germline ends. Germline CDR1 is SGHVS and CDR2 is FQNEAQ. A single record per CDR3 protein comes from TCRdb applying MiXCR to the reads. The repertoire has approximately 500,000 distinct CDR3 sequences, approximately 15% of them found once; the top ten carry 20% to 30%. Ten or more counts support this clonotype. The rearrangement uses TRBV7-8 and TRBJ1-5; no definite D call. The TCR was taken from a human donor in good health (CMV status not recorded). Some clones in this sample may be carry-over from other donors' samples. Sequencing was done on a sample of CD8+ T cells from PBMCs. Written as DNA, the CDR3 is TGTGCCAGCAGCTTATCACCGGGCCTCAATCAGCCCCAGCATTTT. Its translation is CASSLSPGLNQPQHF.